This entry features one T cell receptor beta chain sequence. Its matching antigen is unknown. TCRdb keeps only in-frame clones here, not all; method: immunoSEQ multiplex PCR. The repertoire includes hundreds of thousands of clones, nearly 90% of them detected once, and 2% to 3% sits in the top ten. This sample is part of a study of Ad26.COV2.S vaccination and SARS-CoV-2 variants. Looking at the study overall: Once, or twice with 56 days between doses, Ad26.COV2.S was given intramuscularly.

Treatment reported: 15 to 20 received Ad26.COV2.S at low or high dose, single or two shots; five or six received placebo; per-sample allocation not given. Day 63 after the first vaccine or placebo injection was the time point for sampling. Points from the study as a whole: The TCR breadth and depth analyses may have understated or missed part of the total T cell responses.

Germline V gene data show CDR1 as SGHNT and CDR2 as YYREEE (reference sequence). V lost 9 bases, J lost 2 bases, and 11 bases lay in between. The CDR3 covers 12 residues. Sequencing was performed on peripheral blood, taken in a trial of Ad26.COV2.S vaccine versus placebo. This clonotype originated in a person between 18 and 65 years old who received the Ad26.COV2.S COVID-19 vaccine or a placebo. This sequence joins TRBV5-4 and TRBJ2-5; perhaps D is TRBD1 or TRBD2 (5 bases each). The CDR3 bases are TGTGCCAATGGGGACCCTCAAGAGACCCAGTACTTC. Protein: CANGDPQETQYF.